This T cell receptor (beta chain) was documented in a study of blood T cell repertoires in COVID-19. The assay was immunoSEQ multiplex PCR, and TCRdb's table has in-frame clones only and misses some. The sample lists about 170,000 clones, about 90% seen once, with 1.2% in the top ten. The trim removed 0 bases at V and 5 bases at J, leaving 10 bases unmatched. Germline CDR1 reads SGHRS; CDR2 reads YFSETQ. The CDR3 length is 17 residues. The sequence derives from a human donor with acute COVID-19. The donor label of this sample is uncertain. J is TRBJ2-5 and V is TRBV5-1; 10 nucleotides line up with TRBD2. The sample comprised PBMCs or T cells enriched from blood (not recorded which). The CDR3 here is CASSLEASGGYMETQYF. Here the CDR3 DNA reads TGCGCCAGCAGCTTGGAGGCTAGCGGGGGTTACATGGAGACCCAGTACTTC.